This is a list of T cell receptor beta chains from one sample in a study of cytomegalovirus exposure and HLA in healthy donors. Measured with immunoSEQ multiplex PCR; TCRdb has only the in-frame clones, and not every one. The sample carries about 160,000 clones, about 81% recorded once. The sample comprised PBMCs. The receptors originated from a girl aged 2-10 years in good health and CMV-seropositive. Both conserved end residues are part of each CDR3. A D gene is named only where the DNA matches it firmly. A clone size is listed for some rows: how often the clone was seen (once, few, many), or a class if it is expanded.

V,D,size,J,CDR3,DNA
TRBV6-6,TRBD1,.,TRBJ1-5,CASSFEQGTQQPQHF,TGTGCCAGCAGTTTTGAACAGGGGACCCAACAGCCCCAGCATTTT
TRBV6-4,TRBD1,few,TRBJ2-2,CASSAGTGGNTGELFF,TGTGCCAGCAGTGCTGGGACAGGGGGAAACACCGGGGAGCTGTTTTTT
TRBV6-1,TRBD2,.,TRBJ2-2,CASSEKTSGSNFGELFF,TGTGCCAGCAGTGAAAAGACTAGCGGGAGTAACTTTGGGGAGCTGTTTTTT
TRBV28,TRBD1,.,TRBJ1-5,CASLQGGANQPQHF,TGTGCCAGCCTACAGGGGGGCGCAAATCAGCCCCAGCATTTT
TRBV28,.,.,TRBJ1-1,CASSLQGIRNTEAFF,TGTGCCAGCAGTCTCCAGGGGATTCGGAACACTGAAGCTTTCTTT
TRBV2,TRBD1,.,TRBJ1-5,CASSTGGQPQHF,TGTGCCAGCAGCACAGGGGGTCAGCCCCAGCATTTT
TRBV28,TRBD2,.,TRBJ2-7,CASSMGPGLAYEQYF,TGTGCCAGCAGTATGGGCCCGGGACTAGCATACGAGCAGTACTTC
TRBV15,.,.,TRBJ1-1,CATSRDTGGNTEAFF,TGTGCCACCAGCAGAGATACGGGGGGGAACACTGAAGCTTTCTTT
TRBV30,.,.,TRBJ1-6,CAWSRGDSNSPLHF,TGTGCCTGGAGTCGGGGGGACTCGAATTCACCCCTCCACTTT
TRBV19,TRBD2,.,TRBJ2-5,CASSMTSGDQETQYF,TGTGCCAGTAGTATGACTAGCGGAGATCAAGAGACCCAGTACTTC
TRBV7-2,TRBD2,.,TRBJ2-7,CASRASGSYEQYF,TGTGCCAGCAGGGCTAGCGGGTCCTACGAGCAGTACTTC
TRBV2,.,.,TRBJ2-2,CASSPRIYTGELFF,TGTGCCAGCAGTCCGAGGATCTACACCGGGGAGCTGTTTTTT
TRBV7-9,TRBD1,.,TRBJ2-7,CASSLAGGGEQYF,TGTGCCAGCAGCTTAGCAGGGGGCGGCGAGCAGTACTTC
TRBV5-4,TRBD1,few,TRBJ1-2,CASSKGQGYPYGYTF,TGTGCCAGCAGCAAAGGACAGGGGTACCCTTATGGCTACACCTTC
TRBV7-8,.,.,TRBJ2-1,CASSLAGTEQFF,TGTGCCAGCAGCTTGGCCGGGACAGAGCAGTTCTTC
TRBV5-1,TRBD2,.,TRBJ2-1,CASSSPGLAGGGDEQFF,TGCGCCAGCAGCTCGCCGGGACTAGCGGGAGGTGGGGATGAGCAGTTCTTC
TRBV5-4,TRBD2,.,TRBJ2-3,CASSLAGGRTDTQYF,TGTGCCAGCAGCCTGGCGGGAGGGCGCACAGATACGCAGTATTTT
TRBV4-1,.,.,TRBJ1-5,CASSQLGRDRREPQHF,TGCGCCAGCAGCCAATTAGGGAGGGATCGTCGTGAGCCCCAGCATTTT
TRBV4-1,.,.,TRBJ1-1,CASSQAQGGSIMNTEAFF,TGCGCCAGCAGCCAAGCACAGGGCGGGTCGATTATGAACACTGAAGCTTTCTTT
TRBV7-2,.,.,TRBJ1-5,CASSRRIQLRNQPQHF,TGTGCCAGCAGCCGCCGGATACAGCTTCGGAATCAGCCCCAGCATTTT
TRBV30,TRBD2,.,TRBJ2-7,CAWGFRGGGPDEQYF,TGTGCCTGGGGGTTCCGGGGGGGAGGGCCCGACGAGCAGTACTTC
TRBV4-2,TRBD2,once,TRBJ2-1,CASSQGLADNEQFF,TGTGCCAGCAGCCAAGGACTAGCGGACAATGAGCAGTTCTTC
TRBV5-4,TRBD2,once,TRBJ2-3,CASSLGASGRLDTQYF,TGTGCCAGCAGCTTGGGGGCTAGCGGGAGGTTGGATACGCAGTATTTT
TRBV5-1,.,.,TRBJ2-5,CASSLFPGETQYF,TGCGCCAGCAGCTTATTCCCGGGGGAGACCCAGTACTTC
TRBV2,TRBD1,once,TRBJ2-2,CASSWDREVGELFF,TGTGCCAGCAGTTGGGACAGGGAGGTCGGGGAGCTGTTTTTT
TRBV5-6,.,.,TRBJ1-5,CASSLFPNQPQHF,TGTGCCAGCAGCTTGTTCCCGAATCAGCCCCAGCATTTT
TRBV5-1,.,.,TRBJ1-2,CASSLGAVYGYTF,TGCGCCAGCAGCTTGGGGGCAGTCTATGGCTACACCTTC
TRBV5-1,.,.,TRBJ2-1,CASSLDPGVGNEQFF,TGCGCCAGCAGCTTGGATCCGGGAGTCGGCAATGAGCAGTTCTTC
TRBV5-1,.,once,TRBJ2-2,CASRWAGGTGELFF,TGCGCCAGCAGGTGGGCAGGAGGCACCGGGGAGCTGTTTTTT
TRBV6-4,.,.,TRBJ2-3,CASSPGTSASDTQYF,TGTGCCAGCAGTCCCGGGACATCCGCCTCAGATACGCAGTATTTT
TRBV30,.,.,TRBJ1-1,CAWSVQGANEAFF,TGTGCCTGGAGTGTACAAGGGGCCAATGAAGCTTTCTTT
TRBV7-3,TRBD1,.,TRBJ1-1,CASSHGTGGAVNTEAFF,TGTGCCAGCAGCCACGGGACAGGGGGCGCCGTGAACACTGAAGCTTTCTTT
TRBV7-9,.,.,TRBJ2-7,CASGDSFYEQYF,TGTGCCAGCGGAGACTCATTCTACGAGCAGTACTTC
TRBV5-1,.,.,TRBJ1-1,CASSCCGNTEAFF,TGCGCCAGCAGCTGTTGCGGGAACACTGAAGCTTTCTTT
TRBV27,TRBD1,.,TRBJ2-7,CASSGGTGGAEQYF,TGTGCCAGCAGTGGGGGGACAGGGGGCGCCGAGCAGTACTTC
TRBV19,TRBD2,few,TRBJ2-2,CASSTPYRLAANTGELFF,TGTGCCAGTAGTACCCCGTACCGACTAGCGGCGAACACCGGGGAGCTGTTTTTT
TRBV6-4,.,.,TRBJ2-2,CASTQQENTGELFF,TGTGCCAGCACGCAACAGGAGAACACCGGGGAGCTGTTTTTT
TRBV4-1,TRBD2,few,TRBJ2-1,CASSPRTSHEQFF,TGCGCCAGCAGCCCCCGGACTAGTCATGAGCAGTTCTTC
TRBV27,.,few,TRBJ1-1,CASSSFMNTEAFF,TGTGCCAGCAGTTCATTCATGAACACTGAAGCTTTCTTT
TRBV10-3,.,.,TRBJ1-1,CAISESGGGTEAFF,TGTGCCATCAGTGAGTCTGGGGGAGGCACTGAAGCTTTCTTT
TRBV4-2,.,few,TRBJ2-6,CASSQDGDGGANVLTF,TGTGCCAGCAGCCAAGACGGGGATGGGGGGGCCAACGTCCTGACTTTC
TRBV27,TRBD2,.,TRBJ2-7,CASSLRGSGSRSEQYF,TGTGCCAGCAGTCTCCGAGGGAGCGGGAGTCGGTCCGAGCAGTACTTC
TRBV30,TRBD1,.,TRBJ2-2,CAWTVGGWELFF,TGTGCCTGGACCGTAGGGGGCTGGGAGCTGTTTTTT
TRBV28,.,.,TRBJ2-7,CASRSTVYEQYF,TGTGCCAGCAGATCGACAGTATACGAGCAGTACTTC
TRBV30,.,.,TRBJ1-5,CAWSVGTPYQPQHF,TGTGCCTGGAGTGTAGGGACACCGTATCAGCCCCAGCATTTT
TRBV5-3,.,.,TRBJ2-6,CARCASGANVLTF,TGTGCCAGATGCGCCTCTGGGGCCAACGTCCTGACTTTC
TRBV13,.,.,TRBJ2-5,CASSRRQGSETQYF,TGTGCCAGCAGCCGGCGACAAGGCAGCGAGACCCAGTACTTC
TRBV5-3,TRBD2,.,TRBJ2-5,CARSLRDYQETQYF,TGTGCCAGAAGCCTCCGGGACTATCAAGAGACCCAGTACTTC
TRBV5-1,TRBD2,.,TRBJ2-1,CASSGIGTSGNNEQFF,TGCGCCAGCAGCGGGATTGGGACTAGCGGCAACAATGAGCAGTTCTTC